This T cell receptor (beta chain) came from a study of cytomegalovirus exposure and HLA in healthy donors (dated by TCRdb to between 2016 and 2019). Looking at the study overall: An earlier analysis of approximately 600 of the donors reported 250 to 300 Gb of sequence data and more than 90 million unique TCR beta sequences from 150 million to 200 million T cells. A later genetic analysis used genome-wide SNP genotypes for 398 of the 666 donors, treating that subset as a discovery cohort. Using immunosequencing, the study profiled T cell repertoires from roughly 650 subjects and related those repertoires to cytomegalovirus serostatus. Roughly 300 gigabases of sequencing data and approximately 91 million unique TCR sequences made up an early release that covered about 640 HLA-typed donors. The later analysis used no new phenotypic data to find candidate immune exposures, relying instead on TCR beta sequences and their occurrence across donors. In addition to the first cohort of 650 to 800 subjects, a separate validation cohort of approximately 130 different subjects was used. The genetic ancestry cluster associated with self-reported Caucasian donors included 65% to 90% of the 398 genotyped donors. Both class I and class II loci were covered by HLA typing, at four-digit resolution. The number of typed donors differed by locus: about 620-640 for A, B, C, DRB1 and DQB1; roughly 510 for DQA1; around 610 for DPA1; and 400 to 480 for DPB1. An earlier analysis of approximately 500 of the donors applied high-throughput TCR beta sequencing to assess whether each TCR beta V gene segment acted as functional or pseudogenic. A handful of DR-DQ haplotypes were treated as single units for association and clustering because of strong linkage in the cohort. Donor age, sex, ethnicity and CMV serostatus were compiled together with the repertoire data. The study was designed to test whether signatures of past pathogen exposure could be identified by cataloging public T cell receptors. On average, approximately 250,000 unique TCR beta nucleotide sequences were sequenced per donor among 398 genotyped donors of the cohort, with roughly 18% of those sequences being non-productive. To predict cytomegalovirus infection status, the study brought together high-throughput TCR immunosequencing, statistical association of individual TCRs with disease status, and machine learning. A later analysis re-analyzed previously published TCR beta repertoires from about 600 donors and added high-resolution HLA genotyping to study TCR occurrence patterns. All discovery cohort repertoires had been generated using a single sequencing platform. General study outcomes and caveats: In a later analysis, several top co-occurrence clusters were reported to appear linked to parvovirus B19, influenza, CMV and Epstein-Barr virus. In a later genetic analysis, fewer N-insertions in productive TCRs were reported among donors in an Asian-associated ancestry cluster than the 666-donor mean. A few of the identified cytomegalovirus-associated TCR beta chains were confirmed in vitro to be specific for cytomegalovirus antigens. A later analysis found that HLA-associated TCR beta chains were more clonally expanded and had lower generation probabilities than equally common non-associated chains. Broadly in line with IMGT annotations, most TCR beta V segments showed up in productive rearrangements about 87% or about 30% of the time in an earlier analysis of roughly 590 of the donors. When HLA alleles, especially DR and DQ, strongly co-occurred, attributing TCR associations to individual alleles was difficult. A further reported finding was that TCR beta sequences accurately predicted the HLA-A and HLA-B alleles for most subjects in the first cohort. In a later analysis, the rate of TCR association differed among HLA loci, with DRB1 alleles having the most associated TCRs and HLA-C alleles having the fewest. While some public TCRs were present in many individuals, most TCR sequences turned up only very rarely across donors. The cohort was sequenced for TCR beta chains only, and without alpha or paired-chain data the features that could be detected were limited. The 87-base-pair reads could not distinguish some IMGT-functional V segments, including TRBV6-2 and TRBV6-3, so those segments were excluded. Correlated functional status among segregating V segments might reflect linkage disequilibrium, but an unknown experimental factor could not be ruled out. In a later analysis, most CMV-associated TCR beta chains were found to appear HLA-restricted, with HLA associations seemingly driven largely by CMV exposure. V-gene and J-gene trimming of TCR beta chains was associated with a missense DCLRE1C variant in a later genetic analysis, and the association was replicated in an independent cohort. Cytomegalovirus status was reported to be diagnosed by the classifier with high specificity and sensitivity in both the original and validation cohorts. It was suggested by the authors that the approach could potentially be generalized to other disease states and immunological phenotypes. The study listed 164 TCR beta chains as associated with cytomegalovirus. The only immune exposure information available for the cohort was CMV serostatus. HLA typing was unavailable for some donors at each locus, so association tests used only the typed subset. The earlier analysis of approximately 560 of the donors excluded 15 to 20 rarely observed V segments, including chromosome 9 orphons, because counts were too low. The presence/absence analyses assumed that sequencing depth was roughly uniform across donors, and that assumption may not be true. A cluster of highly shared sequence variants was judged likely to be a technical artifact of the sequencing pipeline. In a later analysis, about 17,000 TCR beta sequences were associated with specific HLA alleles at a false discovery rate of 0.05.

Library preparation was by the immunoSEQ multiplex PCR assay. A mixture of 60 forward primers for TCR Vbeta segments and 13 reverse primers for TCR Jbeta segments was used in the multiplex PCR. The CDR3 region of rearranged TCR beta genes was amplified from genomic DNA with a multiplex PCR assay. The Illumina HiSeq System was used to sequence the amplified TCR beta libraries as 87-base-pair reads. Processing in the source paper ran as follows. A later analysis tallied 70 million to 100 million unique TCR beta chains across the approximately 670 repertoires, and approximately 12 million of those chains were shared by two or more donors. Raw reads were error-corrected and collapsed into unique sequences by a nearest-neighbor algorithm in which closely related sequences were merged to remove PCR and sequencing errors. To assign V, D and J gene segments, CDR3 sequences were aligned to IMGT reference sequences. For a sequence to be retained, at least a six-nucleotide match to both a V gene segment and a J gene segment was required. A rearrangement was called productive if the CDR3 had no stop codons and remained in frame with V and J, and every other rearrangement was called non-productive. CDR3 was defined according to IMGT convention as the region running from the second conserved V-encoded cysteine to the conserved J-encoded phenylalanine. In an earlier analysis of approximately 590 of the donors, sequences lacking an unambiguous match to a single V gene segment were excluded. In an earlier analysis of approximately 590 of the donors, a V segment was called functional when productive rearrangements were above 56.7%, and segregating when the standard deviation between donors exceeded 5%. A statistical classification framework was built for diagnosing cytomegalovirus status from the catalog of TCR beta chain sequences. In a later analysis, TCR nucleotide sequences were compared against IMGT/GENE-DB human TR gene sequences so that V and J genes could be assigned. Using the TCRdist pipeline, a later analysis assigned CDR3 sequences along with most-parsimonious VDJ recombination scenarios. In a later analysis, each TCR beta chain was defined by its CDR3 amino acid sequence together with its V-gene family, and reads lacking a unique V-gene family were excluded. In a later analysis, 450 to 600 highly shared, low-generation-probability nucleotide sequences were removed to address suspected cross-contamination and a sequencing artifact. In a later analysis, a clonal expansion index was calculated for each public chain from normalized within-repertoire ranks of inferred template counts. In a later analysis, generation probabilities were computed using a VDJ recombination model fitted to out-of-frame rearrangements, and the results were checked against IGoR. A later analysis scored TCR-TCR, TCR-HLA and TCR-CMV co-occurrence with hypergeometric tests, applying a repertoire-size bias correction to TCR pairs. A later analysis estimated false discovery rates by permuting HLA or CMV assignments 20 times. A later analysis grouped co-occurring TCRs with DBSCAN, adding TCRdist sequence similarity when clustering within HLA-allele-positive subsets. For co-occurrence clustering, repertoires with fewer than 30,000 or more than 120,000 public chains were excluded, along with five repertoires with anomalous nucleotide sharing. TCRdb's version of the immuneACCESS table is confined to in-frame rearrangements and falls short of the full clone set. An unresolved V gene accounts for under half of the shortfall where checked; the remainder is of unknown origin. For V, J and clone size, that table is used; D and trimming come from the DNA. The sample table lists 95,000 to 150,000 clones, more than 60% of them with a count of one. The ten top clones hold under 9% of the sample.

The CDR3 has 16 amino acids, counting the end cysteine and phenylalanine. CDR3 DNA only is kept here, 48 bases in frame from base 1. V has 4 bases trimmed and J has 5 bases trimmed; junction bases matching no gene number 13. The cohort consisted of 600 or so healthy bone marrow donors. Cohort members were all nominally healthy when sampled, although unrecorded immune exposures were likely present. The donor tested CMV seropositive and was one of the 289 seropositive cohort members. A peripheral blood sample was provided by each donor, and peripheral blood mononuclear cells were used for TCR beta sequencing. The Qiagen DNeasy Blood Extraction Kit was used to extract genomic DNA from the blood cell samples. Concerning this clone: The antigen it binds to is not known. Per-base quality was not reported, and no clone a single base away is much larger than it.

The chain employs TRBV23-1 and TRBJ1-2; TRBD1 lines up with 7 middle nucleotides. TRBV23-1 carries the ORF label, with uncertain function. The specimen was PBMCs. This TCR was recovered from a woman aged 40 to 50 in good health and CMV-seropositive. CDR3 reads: CASSPTTGTVRYGYTF. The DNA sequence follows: TGCGCCAGCAGTCCGACGACCGGGACAGTCCGTTATGGCTACACCTTC.